This T cell receptor beta chain was recovered during a study of blood T cells in healthy people across ages. This clonotype was picked up a small number of times. The use of a sample-barcoded 5' primer and a J-beta primer mix characterized a second PCR of roughly 6 to 11 cycles. TCRdb re-called the 5' RACE reads through MiXCR, storing one row per CDR3 protein. This table holds approximately 580,000 distinct CDR3 sequences, under 30% found once. These data were also filed under a second study, of T cells of mothers and their children. That source notes: Donation was provided by three healthy Caucasian mothers along with their six children.

The sequence was collected from a boy aged 5-17 years in good health. Sequences were obtained from blood.

CDR3 region: CASSFLRDGNTIYF. The CDR3 DNA sequence: TGTGCCAGCAGCTTCCTCAGGGATGGGAACACCATATATTTT. The chain carries TRBV7-2 and TRBJ1-3, with TRBD1 as a possible D gene (5 bases). This CDR3 has 14 residues. Per germline, CDR1 SGHTA and CDR2 FQGNSA. V lost 3 bases and J 7 bases, leaving 13 bases between the germline ends. Full variable domain (remainder filled in from reference TRBV7-2 and TRBJ1-3): GAGVSQSPSNKVTEKGKDVELRCDPISGHTALYWYRQSLGQGLEFLIYFQGNSAPDKSGLPSDRFSAERTGGSVSTLTIQRTQQEDSAVYLCASSFLRDGNTIYFGEGSWLTVV.